The next 32 T cell receptor beta chains were all read from a single sample in a study of cytomegalovirus exposure and HLA in healthy donors. The PCR employed 60 Vbeta primers together with 13 Jbeta primers. Measured with immunoSEQ multiplex PCR; TCRdb has only the in-frame clones, and not every one. The sample holds roughly 62,000 clones. Input material: PBMCs. These receptors all stem from a male donor in good health and CMV-seronegative.

The chain is built from TRBV28 and TRBJ1-2, with D unclear. From germline, CDR1 is MDHEN and CDR2 SYDVKM. This CDR3 contains 17 residues. V gave up 4 bases and J gave up 0 bases, with 18 bases separating them. The CDR3 sequence: CASSSPLGSEANYGYTF. The CDR3 DNA reads as TGTGCCAGCAGTTCTCCCCTTGGGAGCGAAGCTAACTATGGCTACACCTTC.

V gene TRBV5-4 combines with J gene TRBJ2-7, with D possibly being TRBD2 (6 bases). Germline values: CDR1 SGHNT, CDR2 YYREEE (reference sequence). This CDR3 has 14 residues. Trimming cost V 0 bases and J 7 bases, with 14 bases left between them. The CDR3 loop is CASSLGGDAEEQYF. The CDR3 DNA follows: TGTGCCAGCAGCTTGGGCGGGGATGCGGAAGAGCAGTACTTC.

This chain uses TRBV7-9 with TRBJ1-4; 7 nucleotides line up with TRBD1. J was trimmed by 13 bases and V by 4 bases; bases with no gene match: 6. CDR3 length: 12 amino acids. CDR1 and CDR2 from the germline V gene are SEHNR and FQNEAQ (reference sequence). In DNA form, the CDR3 reads TGTGCCAGCAGCTCAAACAGGGGAGGACTGTTTTTT. Protein product: CASSSNRGGLFF.

The chain couples TRBV18 to TRBJ2-5; D perhaps matches TRBD2 (5 bases). The V end lost 3 bases, the J end lost 2 bases, and 10 bases lay between the germline ends. The CDR3 is 14 amino acids. The germline V gene encodes CDR1 KGHSH and CDR2 LQKENI. This chain's CDR3 is CASSPRGPQETQYF. In DNA, the CDR3 is TGTGCCAGCTCACCTCGGGGTCCACAAGAGACCCAGTACTTC.

V usage is TRBV11-2 and J usage is TRBJ2-5; the D is unclear. Germline V gene sequence: CDR1 SGHAT, CDR2 FQNNGV. V shed 2 bases and J shed 1 base, with 11 bases lying between them. The CDR3 loop spans 15 amino acids. CDR3 coding DNA: TGTGCCAGCAGCTTATTCGGCGGCGGCCAAGAGACCCAGTACTTC. Amino acids: CASSLFGGGQETQYF.

The chain joins TRBV7-9 to TRBJ1-1; no clear D. This CDR3 has 14 residues. Trimming cost V 2 bases and J 13 bases, with 20 bases left between them. Per the germline V gene, CDR1 is SEHNR and CDR2 is FQNEAQ (reference sequence). The CDR3: CASSLSQSAFVDFF. The CDR3 DNA reads as TGTGCCAGCAGCTTATCCCAGTCTGCCTTCGTCGATTTCTTT.

CDR3 region: CASSQDKGGQETQYF. As DNA, the CDR3 is TGTGCCAGCAGCCAAGATAAGGGGGGGCAGGAGACCCAGTACTTC. This rearrangement joins TRBV4-2 to TRBJ2-5; D may be TRBD2 (7 bases). CDR1 and CDR2 (germline): LGHNA, YNFKEQ. The V end lost 0 bases, the J end lost 5 bases, and 13 bases lay between the germline ends. The CDR3 is 15 amino acids.

The chain links TRBV2 to TRBJ2-7; 11 bases are a match to TRBD1. The CDR3 extends over 14 amino acids. Trimming at V came to 5 bases and at J to 5 bases, leaving 5 bases not matched to a gene. The V gene's germline CDR1 is SNHLY and CDR2 FYNNEI. In DNA form, the CDR3 reads TGTGCCAGCAGTTCCGGGACAGGGGGGAACGAGCAGTACTTC. Residues: CASSSGTGGNEQYF.

The chain recombines TRBV16 with TRBJ1-1; 7 bases match TRBD1. Trimming cost V 4 bases and J 5 bases; bases outside gene matches: 4. CDR1 and CDR2 from the germline V gene are KGHSY and FQNENV. CDR3 length: 13 amino acids. The CDR3 reads CASSRQGRTEAFF. CDR3 DNA sequence: TGTGCCAGCAGCCGACAGGGTAGGACTGAAGCTTTCTTT.

The gene calls are TRBV7-8 and TRBJ1-5, with TRBD1 matching 8 bases. CDR1 is SGHVS, CDR2 FQNEAQ, per germline. V was pared by 1 base and J by 1 base, with 12 bases of the junction left unmatched. The length of the CDR3 is 19 residues. This chain's CDR3 is CASSLGRVTGAGSNQPQHF. The CDR3 DNA is TGTGCCAGCAGCTTAGGTAGGGTGACAGGGGCTGGGAGCAATCAGCCCCAGCATTTT.

V usage is TRBV28 and J usage is TRBJ1-2; D is unclear. Germline-derived CDR1 and CDR2 are MDHEN and SYDVKM. Trimming left V 7 bases short and J 8 bases short, with 11 bases between. CDR3 length: 11 residues. The CDR3 nucleotides read TGTGCCAGCAACGGTGTTTACGGCTACACCTTC. As protein: CASNGVYGYTF.

The CDR3 coding sequence is TGTGCCAGCTCACCCAGGGGTCGAGAGACCCAGTACTTC. Encoded protein: CASSPRGRETQYF. The chain employs TRBV18 and TRBJ2-5, with D possibly matching TRBD1 (6 bases). The CDR3 spans 13 residues. The germline CDR1 and CDR2 sequences are KGHSH and LQKENI. V was trimmed by 3 bases and J by 4 bases, leaving 9 bases between them.

This sequence joins TRBV7-2 and TRBJ2-7, with 7 bases fitting TRBD1. The V gene end was trimmed by 0 bases and the J gene end by 8 bases; junction bases not matched to a gene: 7. CDR3 length: 14 residues. Germline V lookup: CDR1 SGHTA, CDR2 FQGNSA. The CDR3 nucleotides are TGTGCCAGCAGCTTAGCCCCGGGACAGTTCCAGCAGTACTTC. Its protein is CASSLAPGQFQQYF.

Concerning this clone itself: One junction end disagrees with the germline gene, perhaps due to a read error. This chain uses TRBV5-1 with TRBJ2-1; the D gene is possibly TRBD1 (5 bases). Germline V gene data show CDR1 as SGHRS and CDR2 as YFSETQ. This CDR3 region has 16 residues. The CDR3 loop reads CASSFGRQSSDNEQFF. In nucleotides, the CDR3 is TGCGCCAGCAGCTTCGGCCGACAGTCCTCCGACAATGAGCAGTTCTTC.

The J gene is TRBJ2-1, the V gene TRBV7-2; TRBD2 agrees at 16 bases. Germline lookup yields CDR1 SGHTA and CDR2 FQGNSA. Trimming cost V 2 bases and J 9 bases; bases outside gene matches: 10. This CDR3 has 18 amino acids. CDR3 nucleotides: TGTGCCAGCAGCTTATCTCCGGGACTAGCGGGAGGGCCAGGTGAGCAGTTCTTC. Protein product: CASSLSPGLAGGPGEQFF.

V gene TRBV9 combines with J gene TRBJ1-1, with D hard to call. The CDR3 is made up of 14 amino acids. Germline V gene lookup returns CDR1 SGDLS and CDR2 YYNGEE. The V end was cut by 0 bases, the J end by 1 base, with 7 bases between. As DNA, the CDR3 is TGTGCCAGCAGCGTAGCGTCGGGGAACACTGAAGCTTTCTTT. Protein product: CASSVASGNTEAFF.

The chain employs TRBV18 and TRBJ2-5; no clear D gene. Germline values: CDR1 KGHSH, CDR2 LQKENI. The CDR3 is 13 residues long. The V gene lost 6 bases and the J gene lost 1 base, with 9 bases spanning the gap. The CDR3 region is CASSRSFQETQYF. CDR3 in DNA: TGTGCCAGCTCGAGGAGCTTCCAAGAGACCCAGTACTTC. Together with reference TRBV18 and TRBJ2-5, the CDR3 gives the full variable domain: NAGVMQNPRHLVRRRGQEARLRCSPMKGHSHVYWYRQLPEEGLKFMVYLQKENIIDESGMPKERFSAEFPKEGPSILRIQQVVRGDSAAYFCASSRSFQETQYFGPGTRLLVL.

The V call is TRBV28, the J call TRBJ1-2; 10 bases agree with TRBD1. CDR3 size: 17 residues. J gave up 4 bases and V 7 bases, and 15 bases lay outside the gene matches. The germline V gene encodes CDR1 MDHEN and CDR2 SYDVKM. The CDR3 loop is CASNRNDDRGPPYGYTF. Written as DNA, the CDR3 is TGTGCCAGCAATAGAAACGATGACAGGGGGCCGCCCTATGGCTACACCTTC.

As to this clone: Relative to the germline gene, one junction end is altered; a read error may explain this. This chain links TRBV4-1 with TRBJ1-1; D not resolved. CDR1 is MGHRA, CDR2 YSYEKL, per germline. This CDR3 spans 13 amino acids. DNA for the CDR3: TGCGCCAGCAGCCAAGAATTGGTGACTGAAGATTTCTTT. Amino acids: CASSQELVTEDFF.

The chain uses TRBV30 and TRBJ2-1; 8 nucleotides line up with TRBD2. The CDR3 spans 15 residues. Germline trimming cut 4 bases from V and 5 bases from J; bases unmatched to any gene: 10. CDR1 GTSNPN and CDR2 SVGIG come from the germline V gene (reference sequence). This chain's CDR3 is CAWTRSGGRDNEQFF. The CDR3 DNA sequence: TGTGCCTGGACGCGCAGCGGGGGCCGCGACAATGAGCAGTTCTTC.

V is TRBV5-1 and J is TRBJ1-3; D not certain. The germline gives CDR1 SGHRS, CDR2 YFSETQ. V was shortened by 0 bases and J by 3 bases, with 4 bases between the two germline ends. CDR3 length: 13 amino acids. The CDR3 coding sequence is TGCGCCAGCAGCTTGGGAGATGGAAACACCATATATTTT. Its protein is CASSLGDGNTIYF.

The chain has TRBV5-1 and TRBJ1-2; 9 bases match TRBD1. Trimming took 4 bases from V and 5 from J; bases not matched to a gene: 9. This CDR3 has 15 residues. CDR1 is SGHRS and CDR2 is YFSETQ in the germline V gene. CDR3 region: CASSPGTGTPYGYTF. CDR3 nucleotides: TGCGCCAGCAGCCCGGGGACAGGGACGCCTTATGGCTACACCTTC.

The chain joins TRBV30 to TRBJ1-6; TRBD1 might be the D (6 bases). The CDR3 is 14 residues long. CDR1 and CDR2 (germline): GTSNPN, SVGIG (reference sequence). The ends were cut back, 0 bases at V and 10 bases at J, with 13 bases in the middle. The CDR3 reads CAWSVAQGWSPLHF. DNA of the CDR3: TGTGCCTGGAGTGTTGCACAGGGTTGGTCACCCCTCCACTTT.

A remark on this clone: The junction does not match germline at one end; this may be a read error. The chain uses TRBV6-1 and TRBJ1-5; tentative D call: TRBD1 (6 bases). Germline assignment: CDR1 MNHNS and CDR2 SASEGT. CDR3 size: 15 residues. Here the CDR3 reads CASSEATGSNQHQHF. DNA for the CDR3: TGTGCCAGCAGTGAAGCGACAGGCAGCAATCAGCACCAGCATTTT.

A word on this clone: One end of the junction does not line up with germline, which may come from a read error. The DNA for the CDR3 is TGTGCCAGCAGCCTCAGCACAGATAAGCAGTATTTT. Its translation: CASSLSTDKQYF. The J gene is TRBJ2-3, the V gene TRBV7-2; D is ambiguous. The CDR3 covers 12 residues. CDR1 is SGHTA and CDR2 is FQGNSA in the germline V gene.

This sequence joins TRBV28 and TRBJ1-2; D is undetermined. With 5 bases removed from V and 4 bases from J, the gap between germline ends came to 8 bases. CDR1 is MDHEN, CDR2 SYDVKM, per germline. The CDR3 length is 12 residues. As DNA, the CDR3 is TGTGCCAGCAGTGATCGGGGCTATGGCTACACCTTC. This sequence encodes CASSDRGYGYTF.

Frequency places this clone as medium-sized (0.01 to 0.1%). The chain is built from TRBV6-1 and TRBJ1-4, with 7 bases identical to TRBD1. CDR3 length: 15 amino acids. V was clipped by 1 base and J by 7 bases; unmatched bases: 6. Germline-derived CDR1 and CDR2 are MNHNS and SASEGT. This CDR3 reads CASSEGKGAVEKLFF. In DNA form, the CDR3 reads TGTGCCAGCAGTGAAGGGAAGGGGGCGGTTGAAAAACTGTTTTTT.

The chain uses TRBV4-2 and TRBJ2-2; 7 bases are a match to TRBD2. The CDR3 spans 14 residues. Trimming took 1 base from V and 6 from J; bases not matched to a gene: 2. Germline lookup yields CDR1 LGHNA and CDR2 YNFKEQ. CDR3 nucleotides: TGTGCCAGCAGCCAAGTGGGGGGGGCCGGGGAGCTGTTTTTT. This gives the protein CASSQVGGAGELFF.

The V and J genes are TRBV4-1 and TRBJ2-2; no clear D gene. Germline V CDR1 and CDR2: MGHRA, YSYEKL. V shed 4 bases and J shed 0 bases, with 6 bases lying between them. CDR3 size: 14 residues. The chain's CDR3 is CASSRRANTGELFF. The CDR3 nucleotides read TGCGCCAGCAGCCGACGGGCGAACACCGGGGAGCTGTTTTTT.

V usage is TRBV6-5 and J usage is TRBJ2-2; 10 positions agree with TRBD1. The CDR3 has 14 amino acids. V was clipped by 6 bases and J by 6 bases; unmatched bases: 4. Germline V gene lookup returns CDR1 MNHEY and CDR2 SVGAGI. The CDR3 region has the DNA TGTGCCAGCAGCCCAGGACAGGGGGCCGGGGAGCTGTTTTTT. This codes for CASSPGQGAGELFF.

The chain recombines TRBV7-2 with TRBJ2-5, with D tentatively TRBD1 (6 bases). Germline loops: CDR1 SGHTA, CDR2 FQGNSA. The length of the CDR3 is 13 residues. The V end was cut by 5 bases, the J end by 11 bases, with 18 bases between. DNA for the CDR3: TGTGCCAGCAGCCCAACAGGGTTGGAGGAGCAGTACTTC. Translated, it gives CASSPTGLEEQYF.

The V call is TRBV7-8, the J call TRBJ1-1, with TRBD1 matching over 8 bases. The CDR3 extends over 13 amino acids. Germline V lookup: CDR1 SGHVS, CDR2 FQNEAQ. V lost 5 bases, J lost 5 bases, and 4 bases stayed unmatched. Here the CDR3 reads CASSLRTGTEAFF. The CDR3 nucleotides read TGTGCCAGCAGCCTCAGGACAGGGACTGAAGCTTTCTTT.